One and the same sample provided the 25 T cell receptor beta chains below, sequenced in a study of CD8+CD57+ T cells in acquired aplastic anemia. The patients chosen for sequencing had shown expansion of CD8+CD57+ cells (detected by flow cytometry). Genomic DNA acted as the template from which TCR beta VDJ combination and CDR3 sequence profiling were carried out. TCRdb called the reads again in MiXCR, with one record for every CDR3 protein. The data hold under 200,000 distinct CDR3 sequences, with more than 45% observed a single time. The material sequenced was sorted CD4+, CD8+, or CD8+CD57+ T cells (not recorded which) from PBMCs. The receptors derive from a human donor with aplastic anemia.

This clonotype occurred a few times. The CDR3 DNA sequence: TGTGCCACCGCTTTCCTGGGGGGAGCCTACAATGAGCAGTTCTTC. The encoded protein is CATAFLGGAYNEQFF. The rearrangement links TRBV15 to TRBJ2-1, with D perhaps matching TRBD2 (6 bases). The germline V gene has CDR1 LNHNV and CDR2 YYDKDF (reference sequence). The CDR3 loop spans 15 amino acids. Trimming took 8 bases from V and 2 from J, leaving 16 bases between them.

This clonotype occurred a few times. V gene TRBV27 combines with J gene TRBJ1-6; D gene uncertain. Germline-derived CDR1 and CDR2 are MNHEY and SMNVEV (reference sequence). This CDR3 has 13 amino acids. V was pared by 0 bases and J by 5 bases, with 2 bases between. The CDR3 DNA reads as TGTGCCAGCAGTTTATCCCATAATTCACCCCTCCACTTT. Amino acid sequence: CASSLSHNSPLHF.

This clonotype was detected once. The rearrangement uses TRBV20-1 and TRBJ1-2, with 9 bases aligning to TRBD1. V lost 6 bases and J lost 2; bases outside the gene matches: 4. This CDR3 contains 13 residues. Germline V lookup: CDR1 DFQATT, CDR2 SNEGSKA (reference sequence). CDR3 sequence (DNA): TGCAGTGCACCGGACAGGGGCAACTATGGCTACACCTTC. Its translation is CSAPDRGNYGYTF.

V usage is TRBV7-3 and J usage is TRBJ2-2; weak D call: TRBD2 (6 bases). There are 16 residues in the CDR3. Per the germline V gene, CDR1 is SGHTA and CDR2 is FQGTGA. Trimming took off 0 bases at V and 6 bases at J, with 14 bases between the two ends. CDR3 sequence (DNA): TGTGCCAGCAGCTTAACACCGGCGGGGCTGGCCGGGGAGCTGTTTTTT. Protein sequence: CASSLTPAGLAGELFF.

This clonotype was found many times. The rearrangement joins TRBV12-3 or TRBV12-4 to TRBJ1-5; perhaps TRBD1 as D (5 bases). The CDR3 sequence is 13 residues long. V shed 4 bases and J shed 7 bases, with 11 bases lying between them. Here the CDR3 DNA reads TGTGCCAGCAGTTCTGCAGGGAAGCAGCCCCAGCATTTT. This encodes CASSSAGKQPQHF.

The table lists this clonotype with many counts. The chain couples TRBV20-1 to TRBJ2-3; TRBD2 might be the D (5 bases). Looked up from germline, CDR1 is DFQATT and CDR2 is SNEGSKA (reference sequence). CDR3 length: 14 residues. Written as DNA, the CDR3 is TGCAGCGTCCGCTTTGAGAATAGCGCGGATACGCAGTATTTT. It encodes CSVRFENSADTQYF.

This clonotype was seen a few times. A much larger clone differs from this one at a single base, so this may be a read error. The gene calls are TRBV20-1 and TRBJ2-2; D gene uncertain. Germline CDR1 reads DFQATT; CDR2 reads SNEGSKA (reference sequence). Trimming took off 0 bases at V and 4 bases at J, with 12 bases between the two ends. This CDR3 is built from 15 residues. CDR3 DNA: TGCAGTGCTAGAGATCGTCAGGCGAGCACCGGGGAGCTGTTTTTT. The encoded protein is CSARDRQASTGELFF.

The rearrangement joins TRBV7-3 to TRBJ2-3; D is possibly TRBD1 (6 bases). The germline CDR1 and CDR2 sequences are SGHTA and FQGTGA. This CDR3 region has 15 residues. V shed 0 bases and J shed 4 bases, with 11 bases lying between them. CDR3 region: CASSLTAGVPDTQYF. The CDR3 DNA reads as TGTGCCAGCAGCTTAACGGCAGGGGTGCCAGATACGCAGTATTTT.

This clonotype was detected a few times. This chain connects TRBV7-6 to TRBJ2-7; TRBD1 agrees at 11 bases. V shed 2 bases and J 4 bases; nucleotides not matched to a gene: 13. Germline V CDR1 and CDR2: SGHVS, FNYEAQ. The CDR3 is 18 amino acids. In DNA form, the CDR3 reads TGTGCCAGCAGCTTACGCCATTCAGAGGACAGGGGGCGGTACGAGCAGTACTTC. Its translation is CASSLRHSEDRGRYEQYF.

The sample holds a few counts of this clonotype. The V gene is TRBV28, the J gene TRBJ1-6, with D possibly matching TRBD1 (5 bases). There are 14 residues in the CDR3. V dropped 7 bases and J dropped 4 bases, with 11 bases sitting between them. CDR1 and CDR2 from the germline V gene are MDHEN and SYDVKM. In DNA, the CDR3 is TGTGCCAGCACAGGGACCTCTTATAATTCACCCCTCCACTTT. Amino acids: CASTGTSYNSPLHF.

This clonotype has at least ten counts. The J gene is TRBJ1-1, the V gene TRBV9, with a weak D call TRBD1 (6 bases). Germline CDR1 and CDR2: SGDLS and YYNGEE. The CDR3 loop spans 16 amino acids. V gave up 4 bases and J gave up 2 bases, with 18 bases separating them. The CDR3 here is CASSKRTVSTNTEAFF. Written as DNA, the CDR3 is TGTGCCAGCAGCAAGAGGACAGTGAGCACTAACACTGAAGCTTTCTTT.

This clonotype was counted between two and nine times. The chain couples TRBV28 to TRBJ2-1; tentatively, D is TRBD1 (6 bases). V shed 3 bases and J shed 8 bases, with 17 bases lying between them. Germline V gene data show CDR1 as MDHEN and CDR2 as SYDVKM. The CDR3 length is 15 residues. CDR3 nucleotides: TGTGCCAGCAGTTTTGGGTCGACAGGCTTCGATGAGCAGTTCTTC. This sequence encodes CASSFGSTGFDEQFF.

The V call is TRBV2, the J call TRBJ1-1, with 8 bases matching TRBD1. Germline trimming cut 7 bases from V and 1 base from J; bases unmatched to any gene: 5. The CDR3 runs to 14 residues. Germline values: CDR1 SNHLY, CDR2 FYNNEI. The CDR3 loop reads CASTQTGANTEAFF. The CDR3 bases are TGTGCCAGCACCCAGACAGGGGCGAACACTGAAGCTTTCTTT.

The rearrangement uses TRBV24-1 and TRBJ2-3; 8 nucleotides align to TRBD2. In germline, CDR1 is KGHDR, CDR2 SFDVKD. The CDR3 has 16 residues. V trimming: 2 bases; J trimming: 3 bases; junction bases outside the gene matches: 6. CDR3 protein: CATSDSLAVNTDTQYF. CDR3 in DNA: TGTGCCACCAGTGATTCACTAGCGGTAAATACAGATACGCAGTATTTT.

This clonotype was seen repeatedly, ten times or more. The rearrangement joins TRBV5-1 to TRBJ1-1, with TRBD1 as a possible D gene (5 bases). Germline V gene data show CDR1 as SGHRS and CDR2 as YFSETQ. The CDR3 consists of 14 residues. V gave up 7 bases and J gave up 2 bases, with 15 bases separating them. The CDR3, as DNA: TGCGCCAGCGGGGCCCGGACGGCTAACACTGAAGCTTTCTTT. Encoded protein: CASGARTANTEAFF.

Concerning this clonotype itself: A clone one base away is much larger, so this may be a read error. V gene TRBV11-1 combines with J gene TRBJ2-7; 14 positions agree with TRBD2. V gave up 3 bases and J gave up 8 bases; unmatched junction bases: 18. Germline V gene lookup returns CDR1 SGHAT and CDR2 FQDESV (reference sequence). This CDR3 spans 19 amino acids. CDR3 sequence (DNA): TGTGCCAGCAGCTTCTTGGGACTAGCGGGAGTAGGTCGTCGGAACAAGCAGTACTTC. Amino acid sequence: CASSFLGLAGVGRRNKQYF.

The table lists this clonotype with many counts. V and J are TRBV9 and TRBJ1-1; TRBD1 matches 7 bases. Germline V gene lookup returns CDR1 SGDLS and CDR2 YYNGEE. The CDR3 spans 14 residues. V was pared by 3 bases and J by 5 bases, with 7 bases of the junction left unmatched. CDR3 nucleotide sequence: TGTGCCAGCAGCGCCCAGAACAGGGGAACTGAAGCTTTCTTT. The encoded protein is CASSAQNRGTEAFF.

The chain uses TRBV29-1 and TRBJ2-3, with D maybe TRBD2 (6 bases). Trimming stripped 4 bases from V and 8 bases from J, with 22 bases between. This CDR3 is built from 15 residues. Looked up from germline, CDR1 is SQVTM and CDR2 is ANQGSEA. The chain's CDR3 is CSVATGGTLQVTQYF. The CDR3 coding sequence is TGCAGCGTTGCGACCGGCGGGACTCTTCAGGTTACGCAGTATTTT.

This clonotype came up many times. The rearrangement links TRBV7-9 to TRBJ1-4; D is undetermined. CDR1 SEHNR and CDR2 FQNEAQ come from the germline V gene (reference sequence). With 5 bases removed from V and 0 bases from J, the gap between germline ends came to 7 bases. The CDR3 covers 14 residues. The CDR3 sequence is CASSLRATNEKLFF. In nucleotides, the CDR3 is TGTGCCAGCAGCCTTCGAGCAACTAATGAAAAACTGTTTTTT.

This clonotype has just a few counts. The chain couples TRBV6-1 to TRBJ2-2; 11 positions match TRBD2. The germline CDR1 and CDR2 sequences are MNHNS and SASEGT. With V trimmed by 6 bases and J by 6 bases, 6 bases remained unmatched. This CDR3 spans 15 amino acids. CDR3 protein: CASRSLAGGAGELFF. CDR3 sequence (DNA): TGTGCCAGCAGGAGTCTAGCGGGAGGTGCCGGGGAGCTGTTTTTT.

DNA of the CDR3: TGTGCCAGCACCCGATTAGGGACAGGGCCTCAGCAGTACTTC. Translated, it gives CASTRLGTGPQQYF. The rearrangement joins TRBV7-9 to TRBJ2-7, with 9 positions matching TRBD1. Trimming cost V 7 bases and J 8 bases; bases outside gene matches: 12. The CDR3 extends over 14 amino acids. Germline V lookup: CDR1 SEHNR, CDR2 FQNEAQ (reference sequence).

Many counts were recorded for this clonotype. This sequence joins TRBV12-3 or TRBV12-4 and TRBJ1-5, with 7 bases identical to TRBD1. Trimming took 6 bases from V and 5 from J; bases not matched to a gene: 10. The CDR3 has 15 amino acids. Here the CDR3 DNA reads TGTGCCAGCAGCCTCCATGGGACAGTTTATCAGCCCCAGCATTTT. It yields the protein CASSLHGTVYQPQHF.

This rearrangement joins TRBV25-1 to TRBJ1-1; no definite D call. Germline V gene lookup returns CDR1 MGHDK and CDR2 SYGVNS. There are 11 residues in the CDR3. Trimming took 8 bases from V and 5 from J, leaving 9 bases between them. This CDR3 is CASLGLTEAFF. DNA for the CDR3: TGTGCCAGCCTGGGGTTGACTGAAGCTTTCTTT.

Only a few counts were recorded for this clonotype. This chain connects TRBV10-2 to TRBJ2-7; D is possibly TRBD2 (6 bases). Germline-derived CDR1 and CDR2 are WSHSY and SAAADI. Trimming stripped 7 bases from V and 7 bases from J, with 17 bases between. CDR3 size: 13 residues. In DNA form, the CDR3 reads TGCGCCAGCAACCTTAGCGGAGCGGAGGAGCAGTACTTC. Amino acid sequence: CASNLSGAEEQYF.

This clonotype appeared many times. The CDR3 spells CASSYDWGGSEQYF. CDR3 in DNA: TGTGCCAGCAGTTACGATTGGGGCGGTTCCGAGCAGTACTTC. The J gene is TRBJ2-7, the V gene TRBV6-5; a weak D match, TRBD1 (5 bases). Looked up from germline, CDR1 is MNHEY and CDR2 is SVGAGI. V lost 2 bases to trimming and J lost 6 bases, with 14 bases between them. CDR3 size: 14 residues.